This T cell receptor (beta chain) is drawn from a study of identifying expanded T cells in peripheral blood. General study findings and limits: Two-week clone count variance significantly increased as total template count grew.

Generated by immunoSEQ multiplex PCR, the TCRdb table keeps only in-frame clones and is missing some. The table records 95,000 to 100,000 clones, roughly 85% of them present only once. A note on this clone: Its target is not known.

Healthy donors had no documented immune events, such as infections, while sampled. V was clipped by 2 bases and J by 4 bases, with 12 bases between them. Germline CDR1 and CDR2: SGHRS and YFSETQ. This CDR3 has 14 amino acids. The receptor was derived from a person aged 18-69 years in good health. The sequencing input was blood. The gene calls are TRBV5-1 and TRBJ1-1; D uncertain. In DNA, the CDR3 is TGCGCCAGCAGCTTTGGAGGAGGAGGCACTGAAGCTTTCTTT. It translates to CASSFGGGGTEAFF.